This TCR beta chain was sequenced for a study of blood T cell repertoires in COVID-19. At the level of the study: Collection of acute and convalescent COVID-19 samples took place in the United States, Italy and Spain. PBMCs, B-cell-depleted T cells, or T cells provided the cDNA or gDNA that made up the material.

Per the study methods: It was from reference gene primer amplification that nucleated cell counts were estimated. Measured with immunoSEQ multiplex PCR; TCRdb has only the in-frame clones, and not every one. The V and J calls and clone size were taken over from that table, and D and trimming were inferred from the DNA. The sample includes around 230,000 clones, 75% to 90% of them seen just once. Germline lookup yields CDR1 ENHRY and CDR2 SYGVKD. V lost 7 bases, J lost 2 bases, and 8 bases stayed unmatched. The CDR3 runs 15 residues. J is TRBJ2-3 and V is TRBV10-3; 8 bases match TRBD1. Material: peripheral blood. The sequence was obtained from a woman in her sixties or seventies with active or convalescent COVID-19. Here the CDR3 reads CAINPRDRITDTQYF. The CDR3 DNA reads TGTGCCATCAACCCCCGGGACAGGATCACAGATACGCAGTATTTT.